This T cell receptor (beta chain) stems from a study of cytotoxic CD8 clonotypes in ibrutinib-treated CLL. About the study: Average yields of 255,043 productive templates and approximately 94,000 productive rearrangements characterized the samples.

The assay was immunoSEQ multiplex PCR, and TCRdb's table has in-frame clones only and misses some. The sample shows 57,000 or so clones, roughly 50% of them seen only once. Trimming took 5 bases from V and 6 from J, leaving 5 bases between them. The germline V gene encodes CDR1 MGHDK and CDR2 SYGVNS. The CDR3 length is 10 residues. Overall study results and limits: The study sampled sustained-remission and progressing patients at different times.

This clone was counted only a few times. Its matching antigen is unknown. The V call is TRBV25-1, the J call TRBJ2-7; D uncertain. The sequenced sample was PBMCs, obtained at disease progression, from a patient treated with ibrutinib. The clonotype comes from a human donor with chronic lymphocytic leukemia. The CDR3 DNA reads as TGTGCCAGCAGTTTCGGCGAGCAGTACTTC. Residues: CASSFGEQYF.